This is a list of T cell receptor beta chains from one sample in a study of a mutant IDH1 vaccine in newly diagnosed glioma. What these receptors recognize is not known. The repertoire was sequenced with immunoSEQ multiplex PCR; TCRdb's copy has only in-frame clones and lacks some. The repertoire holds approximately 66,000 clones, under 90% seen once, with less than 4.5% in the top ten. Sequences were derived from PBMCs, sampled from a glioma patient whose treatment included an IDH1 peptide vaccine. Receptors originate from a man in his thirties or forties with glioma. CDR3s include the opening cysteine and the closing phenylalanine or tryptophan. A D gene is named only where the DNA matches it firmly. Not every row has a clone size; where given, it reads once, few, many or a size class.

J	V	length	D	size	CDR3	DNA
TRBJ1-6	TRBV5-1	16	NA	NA	CASSLGGSSYNSPLHF	TGCGCCAGCAGCTTGGGCGGGAGCTCCTATAATTCACCCCTCCACTTT
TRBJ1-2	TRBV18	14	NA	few	CASSPIRGNYGYTF	TGTGCCAGCTCACCCATCCGGGGAAACTATGGCTACACCTTC
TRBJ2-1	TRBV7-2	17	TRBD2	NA	CASSSLLRRGGHNEQFF	TGTGCCAGCAGCTCCCTCCTTCGGCGGGGGGGCCACAATGAGCAGTTCTTC
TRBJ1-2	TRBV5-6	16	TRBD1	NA	CASRLGGGVKPYGYTF	TGTGCCAGCAGATTGGGAGGGGGCGTTAAGCCGTATGGCTACACCTTC
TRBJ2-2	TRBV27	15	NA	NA	CASTTAVAVTGELFF	TGTGCCAGCACCACGGCCGTAGCGGTCACCGGGGAGCTGTTTTTT
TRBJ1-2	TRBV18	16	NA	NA	CASSPRNGGGSYGYTF	TGTGCCAGCTCACCACGGAACGGGGGCGGAAGCTATGGCTACACCTTC
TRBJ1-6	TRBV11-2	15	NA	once	CASRAFQGGNSPLHF	TGTGCCAGCAGGGCTTTTCAGGGCGGTAATTCACCCCTCCACTTT
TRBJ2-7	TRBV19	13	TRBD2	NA	CASRAGGSYEQYF	TGTGCCAGTAGAGCGGGGGGGTCCTACGAGCAGTACTTC
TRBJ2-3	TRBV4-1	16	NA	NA	CASSQKTLQGTDTQYF	TGCGCCAGCAGCCAAAAGACTCTCCAGGGAACGGATACGCAGTATTTT
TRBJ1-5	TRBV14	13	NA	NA	CASSHGLNQPQHF	TGTGCCAGCAGCCATGGGTTGAATCAGCCCCAGCATTTT
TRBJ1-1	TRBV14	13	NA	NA	CASGPWRGTEAFF	TGTGCCAGCGGGCCGTGGAGGGGCACTGAAGCTTTCTTT
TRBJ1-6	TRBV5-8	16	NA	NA	CASSSGPSSYNSPLHF	TGTGCCAGCAGCTCGGGACCGAGCTCCTATAATTCACCCCTCCACTTT
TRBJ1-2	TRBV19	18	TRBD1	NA	CASSRIGDRAFWIYGYTF	TGTGCCAGTAGTAGGATAGGGGACAGGGCTTTTTGGATTTATGGCTACACCTTC
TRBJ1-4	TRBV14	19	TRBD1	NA	CASSQRKSGQLVNNEKLFF	TGTGCCAGCAGCCAAAGGAAATCGGGACAGCTCGTTAATAATGAAAAACTGTTTTTT
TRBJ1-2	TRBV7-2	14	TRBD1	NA	CASSSGQGVYGYTF	TGTGCCAGCAGCTCGGGACAGGGGGTTTATGGCTACACCTTC
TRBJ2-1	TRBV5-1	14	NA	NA	CASSLVSRSNEQFF	TGCGCCAGCAGCTTGGTGTCTAGGAGCAATGAGCAGTTCTTC
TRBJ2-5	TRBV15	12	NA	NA	CATSKHQETQYF	TGTGCCACCAGCAAGCATCAAGAGACCCAGTACTTC
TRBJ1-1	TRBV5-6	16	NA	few	CASSQGRMAMNTEAFF	TGTGCCAGCAGCCAAGGACGGATGGCCATGAACACTGAAGCTTTCTTT
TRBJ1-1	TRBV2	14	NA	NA	CASRRDATGTEAFF	TGTGCCAGCAGAAGGGACGCAACGGGTACTGAAGCTTTCTTT
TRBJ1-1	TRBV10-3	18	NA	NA	CAISGSNRRFFMNTEAFF	TGTGCCATCAGTGGCTCGAATCGAAGGTTCTTCATGAACACTGAAGCTTTCTTT
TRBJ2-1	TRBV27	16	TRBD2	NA	CASSRLAGTFYNEQFF	TGTGCCAGCAGTAGACTAGCGGGGACCTTTTACAATGAGCAGTTCTTC
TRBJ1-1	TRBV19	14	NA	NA	CASSIYGTINEAFF	TGTGCCAGTAGTATCTATGGGACAATTAATGAAGCTTTCTTT
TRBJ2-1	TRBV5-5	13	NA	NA	CASNHWTANEQFF	TGTGCCAGCAACCACTGGACGGCGAATGAGCAGTTCTTC